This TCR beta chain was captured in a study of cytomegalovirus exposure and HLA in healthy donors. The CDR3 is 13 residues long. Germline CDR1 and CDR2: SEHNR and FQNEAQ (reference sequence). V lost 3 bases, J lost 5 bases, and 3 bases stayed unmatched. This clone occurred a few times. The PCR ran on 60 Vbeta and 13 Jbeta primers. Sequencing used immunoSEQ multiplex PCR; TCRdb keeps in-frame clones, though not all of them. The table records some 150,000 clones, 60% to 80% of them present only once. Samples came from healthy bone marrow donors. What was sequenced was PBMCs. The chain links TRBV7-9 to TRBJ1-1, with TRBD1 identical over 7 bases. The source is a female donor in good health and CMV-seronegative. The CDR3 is CASSFQQGTEAFF. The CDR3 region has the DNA TGTGCCAGCAGCTTTCAACAGGGGACTGAAGCTTTCTTT.